This T cell receptor (beta chain) was documented in a study of blood T cell repertoires in COVID-19. As for the study in general: Material from acute and convalescent COVID-19 was sourced from the United States, Italy and Spain. The analysed material was cDNA or gDNA that came from T cells, B-cell-depleted T cells, or PBMCs.

Source study methods: Estimated nucleated cell counts came from reference gene primer amplification. TCRdb's copy holds only in-frame clones and misses some; the assay was immunoSEQ multiplex PCR. Clonal size and the V and J genes are those of that table, whereas D and trimming came from the DNA. This table holds 200,000 to 250,000 clones, around 80% found once. The source is a woman aged 80 or older with acute or convalescent COVID-19. Source material: peripheral blood.

In DNA, the CDR3 is TGTGCCAGCAGTTTGCCAGGCGGCTACACCTTC. This encodes CASSLPGGYTF. The chain links TRBV12-3 or TRBV12-4 to TRBJ1-2; no firm D call. V was cut by 3 bases and J by 8 bases, with 7 bases left in between. This CDR3 contains 11 residues.